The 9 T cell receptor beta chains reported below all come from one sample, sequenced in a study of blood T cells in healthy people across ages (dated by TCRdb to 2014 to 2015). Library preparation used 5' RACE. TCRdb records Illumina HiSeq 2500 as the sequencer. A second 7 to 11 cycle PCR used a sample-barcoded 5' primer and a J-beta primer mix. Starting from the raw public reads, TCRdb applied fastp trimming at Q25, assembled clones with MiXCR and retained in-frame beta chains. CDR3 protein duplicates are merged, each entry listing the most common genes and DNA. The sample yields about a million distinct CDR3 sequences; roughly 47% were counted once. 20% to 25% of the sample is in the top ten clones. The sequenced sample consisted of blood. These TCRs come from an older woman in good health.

DNA for the CDR3: TGTGCCAGCAGCCACCCACTCAGGCCCGACACAGATACGCAGTATTTT. It yields the protein CASSHPLRPDTDTQYF. V and J are TRBV5-4 and TRBJ2-3; the D is unclear. CDR1 is SGHNT and CDR2 is YYREEE in the germline V gene (reference sequence). V lost 4 bases to trimming and J lost 2 bases, with 17 bases between them. The length of the CDR3 is 16 residues.

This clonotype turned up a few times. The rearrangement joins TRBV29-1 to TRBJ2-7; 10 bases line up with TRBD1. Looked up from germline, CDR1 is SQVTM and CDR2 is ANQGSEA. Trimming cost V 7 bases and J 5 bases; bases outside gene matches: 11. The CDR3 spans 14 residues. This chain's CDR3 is CSASRGQGNHEQYF. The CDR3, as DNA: TGCAGCGCCTCCCGGGGACAGGGGAACCACGAGCAGTACTTC.

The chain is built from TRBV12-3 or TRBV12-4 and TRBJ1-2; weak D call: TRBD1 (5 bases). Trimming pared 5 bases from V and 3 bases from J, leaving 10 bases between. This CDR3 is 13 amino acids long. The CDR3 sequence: CASSPTGHYGYTF. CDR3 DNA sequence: TGTGCCAGCAGTCCCACGGGGCACTATGGCTACACCTTC.

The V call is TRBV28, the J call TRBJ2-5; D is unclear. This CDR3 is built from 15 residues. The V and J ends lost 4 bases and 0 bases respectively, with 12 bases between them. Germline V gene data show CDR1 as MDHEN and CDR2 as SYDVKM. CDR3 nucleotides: TGTGCCAGCAGTTCCCCCCGGGCAGACCAAGAGACCCAGTACTTC. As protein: CASSSPRADQETQYF.

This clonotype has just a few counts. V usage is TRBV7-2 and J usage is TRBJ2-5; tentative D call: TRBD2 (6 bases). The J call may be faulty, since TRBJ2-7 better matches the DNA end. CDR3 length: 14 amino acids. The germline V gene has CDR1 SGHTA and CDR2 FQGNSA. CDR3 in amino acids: CASSLYWTTYEQYF. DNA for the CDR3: TGTGCCAGCAGCTTATATTGGACTACCTACGAGCAGTACTTC.

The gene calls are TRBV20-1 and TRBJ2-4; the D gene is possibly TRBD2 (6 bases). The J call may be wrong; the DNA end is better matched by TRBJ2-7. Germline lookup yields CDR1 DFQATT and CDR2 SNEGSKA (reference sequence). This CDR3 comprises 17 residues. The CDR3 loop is CSARPPVWEDTPYEQYF. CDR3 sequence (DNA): TGCAGTGCTAGGCCGCCAGTTTGGGAGGACACACCCTACGAGCAGTACTTC.

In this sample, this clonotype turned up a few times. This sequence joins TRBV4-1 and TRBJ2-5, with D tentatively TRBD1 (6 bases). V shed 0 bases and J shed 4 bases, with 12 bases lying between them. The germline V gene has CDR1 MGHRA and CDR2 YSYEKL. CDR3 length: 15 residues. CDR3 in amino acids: CASSQDRNRAETQYF. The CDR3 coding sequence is TGCGCCAGCAGCCAAGATCGGAACAGGGCAGAGACCCAGTACTTC.

CDR3 DNA sequence: TGCAGTGCTTGGATTCGCGAGGGTAATGAGCAGTTCTTC. This sequence encodes CSAWIREGNEQFF. This chain uses TRBV20-1 with TRBJ2-1; D is possibly TRBD2 (5 bases). The V end was cut by 5 bases, the J end by 7 bases, with 15 bases between. The CDR3 covers 13 residues. Germline V CDR1 and CDR2: DFQATT, SNEGSKA (reference sequence).

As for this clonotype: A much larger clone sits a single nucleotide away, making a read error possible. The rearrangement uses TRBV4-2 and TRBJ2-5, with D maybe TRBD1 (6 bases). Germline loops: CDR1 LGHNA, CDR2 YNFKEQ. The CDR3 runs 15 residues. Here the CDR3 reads CASSQIQGTQATQYF. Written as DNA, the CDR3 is TGTGCCAGCAGCCAGATCCAGGGGACCCAAGCGACCCAGTACTTC.